This T cell receptor (beta chain) was captured in a study of graft-versus-host responses after intestinal transplantation. Overall study context: Each patient got anti-thymocyte globulin induction, then tacrolimus and steroids for about 3 years.

Study-level points and caveats: Allografts of patients with graft-donor T cell macrochimerism showed high graft-versus-host to host-versus-graft clone ratios. GvH clones were identified in recipient marrow, with some first appearing in ileum or blood.

This table comes from immunoSEQ multiplex PCR, and its TCRdb copy is limited to in-frame clones, with some not included. The top ten hold 0.2% to 0.25% of the sample, which has about 120,000 clones, over 85% seen once. Points on this clone: Antigen: not known.

V lost 0 bases to trimming and J lost 3 bases, with 15 bases between them. The CDR3 loop spans 16 amino acids. In germline, CDR1 is SGHRS, CDR2 YFSETQ. The source material was unstimulated CD4+ T cells sorted from spleen or lymph node cells, sampled before transplant. The chain is built from TRBV5-1 and TRBJ1-1; perhaps TRBD1 as D (5 bases). The receptor was derived from a human donor who was the organ donor for an intestinal transplant. The CDR3 coding sequence is TGCGCCAGCAGCTTGGACTTGGGGGGAAGTCACACTGAAGCTTTCTTT. It yields the protein CASSLDLGGSHTEAFF.